This T cell receptor beta chain was identified in a study of blood T cell repertoires in COVID-19. About the study: The cDNA or gDNA used as material had been derived from T cells, B-cell-depleted T cells, or PBMCs.

The CDR3 has 14 amino acids. CDR1 and CDR2 (germline): MGHRA, YSYEKL. V was clipped by 1 base and J by 9 bases; unmatched bases: 4. The data were produced by immunoSEQ multiplex PCR, yet TCRdb's version contains in-frame clones alone and is incomplete. The sample comprises some 150,000 clones, 85% to 90% of which are singletons, and roughly 2.5% rests with the top ten. The clonotype comes from a man in his forties or fifties with active COVID-19. The sequenced material came from peripheral blood. This chain connects TRBV4-1 to TRBJ2-2, with 8 bases fitting TRBD2. The CDR3 region has the DNA TGCGCCAGCAGCCAAGCCGGGGGGGCCTGGGAGCTGTTTTTT. It codes for CASSQAGGAWELFF.